This T cell receptor (beta chain) was documented in a study of T-cell reconstitution after alpha-beta-depleted transplantation in children. CDR3 length: 16 amino acids. Germline V gene lookup returns CDR1 SEHNR and CDR2 FQNEAQ (reference sequence). Trimming shortened V by 5 bases and J by 1 base, and 17 bases separated the two germline ends. During its preparation, the TCRbeta library received unique molecular identifiers. TCRdb re-called the PCR reads with MiXCR, one entry per CDR3 protein. The sample records about 690,000 distinct CDR3 sequences, roughly 17% being singletons. This clonotype occurred a few times.

This receptor was taken from a human donor who donated a stem cell graft to a child with acute myeloid leukemia. This material consisted of PBMCs from the stem cell graft donor, taken from the stem cell graft. The chain recombines TRBV7-9 with TRBJ1-1; D is unresolved. The CDR3, as DNA: TGTGCCAGCAGCATTATCGAGGCCGGCCCGAACACTGAAGCTTTCTTT. It yields the protein CASSIIEAGPNTEAFF.